This T cell receptor beta chain was obtained from a study of OX40 agonist ivuxolimab in advanced cancers. Across the study: From roughly 20 to 85 years was the age range, with a mean of about 56 years, and nearly 85% were male.

Study results and limitations: Among expanded peripheral T cells, antigen specificity went undetermined.

Assay: immunoSEQ multiplex PCR; the TCRdb copy retains only in-frame clones and omits some. The repertoire includes about 100,000 clones, over 75% of them detected once, and 0.16% sits in the top ten. A note on this clone: The target antigen is unknown.

V gave up 7 bases and J gave up 2 bases, with 11 bases separating them. The CDR3 runs to 13 residues. Germline CDR1 MNHEY, CDR2 SMNVEV (reference sequence). The source is an adult with an advanced solid tumor such as melanoma, head and neck, liver or kidney cancer. The specimen was CD4+ or CD8+ T cells sorted from blood, collected in a trial of the OX40 agonist ivuxolimab. This rearrangement joins TRBV27 to TRBJ2-5; no definite D call. The CDR3 is CASISRKQETQYF. DNA for the CDR3: TGTGCCAGCATCTCACGGAAACAAGAGACCCAGTACTTC.